This TCR beta chain was recorded in a study of T-cell memory formation after mild COVID-19. For the study at large: Clusters of TCRs were largely donor specific. General study findings and limits: In second-wave clones peaking day 37, SARS-CoV-2 specificity remained unconfirmed. Mainly in CM and EM were contracting CD4+ clones; CD8+ were in EMRA. Some responding clones appeared in pre-infection memory, suggesting cross-reactive memory joined.

TCRdb passed the 5' RACE reads through MiXCR, listing each CDR3 protein once. The sample has approximately 190,000 distinct CDR3 sequences, about 16% seen once. V dropped 6 bases and J dropped 0 bases, with 9 bases sitting between them. The CDR3 has 14 residues. Points on this clonotype: Its antigen is not identified.

The clonotype comes from an adult woman who had mild COVID-19 (a few samples of this study predate the infection). Cell type and time point are not known. Source material: PBMCs or a T cell subset sorted from them (not recorded which). This rearrangement joins TRBV12-3 or TRBV12-4 to TRBJ2-4, with a weak D call TRBD1 (5 bases). The CDR3 DNA sequence: TGTGCCAGCAGCAGTACAGGAGCCAAAAACATTCAGTACTTC. Translating gives CASSSTGAKNIQYF.